This TCR beta chain was profiled in a study of tumor-infiltrating lymphocytes in localized non-small cell lung cancer. This clone is labeled as large (0.1 to 1%). What it binds is unknown. Overall study findings and caveats: T-cell fraction did not differ between immunotypes IM1 and IM2. TCR sequencing covered a subset of patients with enough tissue. Compared with uninvolved lung, tumors showed higher T cell infiltration by TCRbeta sequencing. Different pieces of the same tissue were used for each assay.

The method was immunoSEQ multiplex PCR; TCRdb's version includes in-frame clones alone and lacks a portion of them. Of 3,500 or so clones in the sample, about four fifths were seen once. This CDR3 is built from 16 residues. J lost 0 bases, V lost 0 bases, and 3 bases had no gene match. Germline assignment: CDR1 SQVTM and CDR2 ANQGSEA. The receptor comes from a human donor with non-small cell lung cancer. The sequenced sample was uninvolved lung tissue not adjacent to the tumor. This chain uses TRBV29-1 with TRBJ2-1; 9 bases align to TRBD2. The CDR3 bases are TGCAGCGTTGAAGACTCTAGCGGGATCTCCTACAATGAGCAGTTCTTC. This gives the protein CSVEDSSGISYNEQFF.